This TCR beta chain was observed in a study of blood T cell repertoires in COVID-19. Study background: Both acute and convalescent COVID-19 samples were obtained from the United States, Italy and Spain. PBMCs, B-cell-depleted T cells, or T cells were the source of the cDNA or gDNA that made up the material.

In the source study's methods: Nucleated cell counts were estimated from reference gene primer amplification. Assay used: immunoSEQ multiplex PCR; TCRdb lists only in-frame clones, some missing. The V and J calls and clone size were taken over from that table, and D and trimming were inferred from the DNA. The data contain 200,000 to 250,000 clones, 75% to 90% of them singletons. The germline CDR1 and CDR2 sequences are MNHNY and SVGAGI (reference sequence). The length of the CDR3 is 15 residues. Between the trimmed V and J ends, which lost 5 bases and 0 bases, there was a span of 8 bases. Sequenced material: peripheral blood. V is TRBV6-6 and J is TRBJ1-6; D remains unclear. The clonotype originates from a man between 60 and 70 years old who had recovered from COVID-19. The CDR3 DNA reads TGTGCCAGCAGTGGAGGGAGCTCCTATAATTCACCCCTCCACTTT. It yields the protein CASSGGSSYNSPLHF.